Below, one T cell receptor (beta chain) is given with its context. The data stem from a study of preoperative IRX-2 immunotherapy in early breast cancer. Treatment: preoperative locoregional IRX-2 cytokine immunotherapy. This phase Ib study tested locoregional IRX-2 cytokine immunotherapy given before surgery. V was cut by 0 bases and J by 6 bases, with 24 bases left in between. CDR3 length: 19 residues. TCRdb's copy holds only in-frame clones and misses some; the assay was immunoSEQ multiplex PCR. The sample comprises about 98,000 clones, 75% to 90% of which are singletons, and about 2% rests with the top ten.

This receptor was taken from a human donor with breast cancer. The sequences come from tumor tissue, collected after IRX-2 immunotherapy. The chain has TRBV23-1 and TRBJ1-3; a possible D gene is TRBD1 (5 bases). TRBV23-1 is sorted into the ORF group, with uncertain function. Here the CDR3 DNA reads TGCGCCAGCAGTCAATCACCCTCCCCACCGAGAGGGGAAGTAAACACCATATATTTT. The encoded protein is CASSQSPSPPRGEVNTIYF.